This is a list of T cell receptor beta chains from one sample in a study of blood T cell repertoires in COVID-19. TCRdb's table, derived via immunoSEQ multiplex PCR, lists solely in-frame clones and lacks some. The table lists under 200,000 clones, roughly 80% of them singletons, with around 8.1% in the top ten. Sequencing was carried out using peripheral blood. These receptors were taken from a man in his sixties with acute or convalescent COVID-19. Both conserved end residues are part of each CDR3. D genes are given only for firm matches. Some rows have no size entry. The others give once, few or many, or a class for an expanded clone.

. | TRBJ1-2 | TRBD1 | TRBV7-9 | TGTGCCAGCAGCGCCGGAGGTCGGGACAGGGCTCATGGCTACACCTTC | CASSAGGRDRAHGYTF
. | TRBJ2-5 | . | TRBV5-6 | TGTGCCAGCAGAGCAGGGCTTGAGGAGACCCAGTACTTC | CASRAGLEETQYF
. | TRBJ2-3 | TRBD2 | TRBV10-1 | TGCGCCAGCAGTGAGTCGCCCGGACTAGCGGGGGGTAGGGATACGCAGTATTTT | CASSESPGLAGGRDTQYF
. | TRBJ1-2 | . | TRBV10-3 | TGTGCCATCAGTGAGTTCCGGGACAACGAAGGCTACACCTTC | CAISEFRDNEGYTF
. | TRBJ2-6 | . | TRBV7-9 | TGTGCCAGCAGCCTCGTGGGACACGGCTCTGGGGCCAACGTCCTGACTTTC | CASSLVGHGSGANVLTF
. | TRBJ2-2 | . | TRBV27 | TGTGCCAGCAGGGGGGGTGGCCAGATCAACACCGGGGAGCTGTTTTTT | CASRGGGQINTGELFF
few | TRBJ1-1 | . | TRBV5-4 | TGTGCCAGCAGCTTGTTACCTAAGCGAGCGGGCACTGAAGCTTTCTTT | CASSLLPKRAGTEAFF
. | TRBJ1-3 | TRBD1 | TRBV18 | TGTGCCAGCTCACGGGACAGGGGACGTGACACCATATATTTT | CASSRDRGRDTIYF
once | TRBJ1-4 | TRBD1 | TRBV6-5 | TGTGCCACGCTCCCAGGGGGCCGTGAAAAACTGTTTTTT | CATLPGGREKLFF
. | TRBJ1-1 | . | TRBV6-1 | TGTGCCAGCAGTGAACTCGTGAACACTGAAGCTTTCTTT | CASSELVNTEAFF
many | TRBJ1-5 | . | TRBV19 | TGTGCCAGTAGACCAGGGGTTCTTAGCAATCAGCCCCAGCATTTT | CASRPGVLSNQPQHF
. | TRBJ1-4 | . | TRBV29-1 | TGCAGCGTTGATGACGGGGGGAATGAAAAACTGTTTTTT | CSVDDGGNEKLFF
. | TRBJ1-1 | . | TRBV7-9 | TGTGCCAGCAGCCCCCTCGTCCAGGGGATGAACACTGAAGCTTTCTTT | CASSPLVQGMNTEAFF